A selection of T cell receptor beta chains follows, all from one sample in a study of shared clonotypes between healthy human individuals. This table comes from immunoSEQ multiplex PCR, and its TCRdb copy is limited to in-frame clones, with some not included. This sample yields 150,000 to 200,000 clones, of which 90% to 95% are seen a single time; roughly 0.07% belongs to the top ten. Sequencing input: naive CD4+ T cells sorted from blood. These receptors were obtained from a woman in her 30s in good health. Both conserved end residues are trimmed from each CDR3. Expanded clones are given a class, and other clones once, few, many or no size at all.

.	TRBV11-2	ASSFSGKLSDEQF
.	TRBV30	AWYKGQGTTYEQY
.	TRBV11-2	ASSFTTTGGSYEQY
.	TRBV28	ASSLPGQGLYEQY
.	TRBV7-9	ARTARLVNEQY
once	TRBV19	ASSIEGTRNIQY
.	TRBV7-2	ASSSWGDHVTQY
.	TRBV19	ASSTQGLAGETQY
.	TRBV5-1	ASSGIDSSYEQY
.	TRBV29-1	SVLVGHPSFSTNEKLF
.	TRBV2	ASILGGLNYGYT
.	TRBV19	ASSRQNTGELF
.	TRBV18	ASSLSGPLSTDTQY
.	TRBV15	ATSRRTTSYEQY
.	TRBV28	ASRYGVSSYEQY
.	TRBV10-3	AISLKAGGPANEQF
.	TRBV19	ASSTLARGGDEQF
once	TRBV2	ASRGARQPQH
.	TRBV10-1	ASSGTDSYEQY
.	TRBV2	ASRTPRGRVYGYT
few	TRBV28	ASRGNPYEQY
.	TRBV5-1	ASSPHSGTLNTGELF
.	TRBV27	ASRRGLAGALGGNTGELF
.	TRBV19	ASSTGQGLYSNQPQH
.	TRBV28	ASRSTGPYEQY
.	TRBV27	ASSPSRLAGAHEQY
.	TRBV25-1	ASSEWDRASGHEQY